Below are 32 T cell receptor beta chains sequenced from a single sample in a study of T cell repertoires in aging, cancer and after chemotherapy. Peripheral blood genomic DNA, not sorted cells or RNA, was the template. TRB rearrangements spanning V, D and J were amplified using mixed TRB-A/B primers. TCRdb reprocessed the multiplex PCR reads via MiXCR and lists one record per CDR3 protein. The table shows roughly 7,800 distinct CDR3 sequences, with around half occurring only once. The sequenced sample was blood. The receptors were sampled from a human donor with a solid tumor.

The chain employs TRBV30 and TRBJ2-7; 11 bases are shared with TRBD2. The ends lost 0 bases at V and 7 bases at J; junction bases unmatched: 5. The CDR3 is 14 residues long. Per germline, CDR1 GTSNPN and CDR2 SVGIG (reference sequence). CDR3 loop: CAWSVTSGSVEQYF. CDR3 sequence (DNA): TGTGCCTGGAGTGTTACTAGCGGGAGTGTTGAGCAGTACTTC.

J is TRBJ2-7 and V is TRBV27; 12 bases are shared with TRBD2. V shed 4 bases, J shed 5 bases, and the junction held 6 bases outside the gene matches. The CDR3 length is 15 residues. CDR1 and CDR2 from the germline V gene are MNHEY and SMNVEV (reference sequence). CDR3 coding DNA: TGTGCCAGCAGTTCGAGACTAGCGGGAGTTGACGAGCAGTACTTC. It is translated as CASSSRLAGVDEQYF.

This clonotype qualifies as medium-sized (0.01 to 0.1%). This rearrangement joins TRBV29-1 to TRBJ1-2; 10 bases line up with TRBD1. After removal of 6 bases from V and 6 bases from J, the junction contained 1 base not matched to a gene. Germline V lookup: CDR1 SQVTM, CDR2 ANQGSEA. The CDR3 spans 11 residues. The CDR3 loop reads CSVGQGNGYTF. The CDR3 DNA reads as TGCAGCGTGGGACAGGGGAATGGCTACACCTTC.

This chain connects TRBV6-5 to TRBJ1-1; 9 bases map to TRBD1. Germline CDR1 MNHEY, CDR2 SVGAGI. The CDR3 contains 15 residues. The trim removed 4 bases at V and 6 bases at J, leaving 9 bases unmatched. CDR3 amino acids: CASSSNGQGRAEAFF. The DNA for the CDR3 is TGTGCCAGCAGTTCAAATGGACAGGGGAGGGCTGAAGCTTTCTTT.

The chain uses TRBV19 and TRBJ2-2; D unclear. The CDR3 is made up of 13 amino acids. The germline CDR1 and CDR2 sequences are LNHDA and SQIVND (reference sequence). With 5 bases removed from V and 0 bases from J, the gap between germline ends came to 4 bases. DNA for the CDR3: TGTGCCAGTAGTCGTTCGAACACCGGGGAGCTGTTTTTT. Protein: CASSRSNTGELFF.

This chain connects TRBV27 to TRBJ2-3, with D maybe TRBD2 (5 bases). Germline V gene lookup returns CDR1 MNHEY and CDR2 SMNVEV (reference sequence). Trimming pared 3 bases from V and 4 bases from J, leaving 11 bases between. The CDR3 is 14 residues long. The CDR3 DNA follows: TGTGCCAGCAGTTTTGGGCTAGCTCCAGATACGCAGTATTTT. This sequence encodes CASSFGLAPDTQYF.

This rearrangement joins TRBV5-4 to TRBJ2-7; D is ambiguous. Germline V CDR1 and CDR2: SGHNT, YYREEE (reference sequence). Trimming removed 0 bases at V and 3 bases at J, with 7 bases between. This CDR3 contains 13 residues. DNA for the CDR3: TGTGCCAGCAGCTTGGTAGGAGACTACGAGCAGTACTTC. The encoded protein is CASSLVGDYEQYF. The full variable domain, its missing parts supplied by reference TRBV5-4 and TRBJ2-7, is ETGVTQSPTHLIKTRGQQVTLRCSSQSGHNTVSWYQQALGQGPQFIFQYYREEENGRGNFPPRFSGLQFPNYSSELNVNALELDDSALYLCASSLVGDYEQYFGPGTRLTVT.

This clonotype was counted between two and nine times. The V call is TRBV29-1, the J call TRBJ2-7; 10 bases line up with TRBD1. The CDR3 spans 12 residues. The V gene's germline CDR1 is SQVTM and CDR2 ANQGSEA. V was clipped by 7 bases and J by 6 bases; unmatched bases: 6. For the CDR3, the DNA is TGCAGCGCCGGGACAGGGGCTCGCGAGCAGTACTTC. Translation gives CSAGTGAREQYF.

The chain links TRBV12-3 or TRBV12-4 to TRBJ1-2; 9 bases match TRBD1. This CDR3 comprises 16 residues. J gave up 8 bases and V 5 bases, and 15 bases lay outside the gene matches. In nucleotides, the CDR3 is TGTGCCAGCAGTCTAACCAGCATGGGACAGGGCAGAGGCTACACCTTC. Its protein is CASSLTSMGQGRGYTF.

The gene calls are TRBV12-3 or TRBV12-4 and TRBJ1-5; a weak D match, TRBD1 (5 bases). The CDR3 runs 15 residues. The germline V and J ends were trimmed by 3 bases and 7 bases, with 16 bases remaining between them. The DNA for the CDR3 is TGTGCCAGCAGTTTGACCAGGGAAGATGTACAGCCCCAGCATTTT. The encoded protein is CASSLTREDVQPQHF.

This clonotype was counted a few times. This sequence joins TRBV30 and TRBJ1-2, with D tentatively TRBD1 (5 bases). Trimming took 4 bases from V and 7 from J, leaving 13 bases between them. Per germline, CDR1 GTSNPN and CDR2 SVGIG (reference sequence). This CDR3 contains 12 residues. For the CDR3, the DNA is TGTGCCTGGAATTTGGGGGAGGGTGGCTACACCTTC. Translating it yields CAWNLGEGGYTF.

The chain carries TRBV4-3 and TRBJ1-2; 8 bases match TRBD1. J gave up 6 bases and V 0 bases, and 6 bases lay outside the gene matches. The germline V gene has CDR1 LGHNA and CDR2 YSLEER. The CDR3 contains 15 residues. In nucleotides, the CDR3 is TGCGCCAGCAGCCAAGATCACCAGGGGGCGAATGGCTACACCTTC. This translates into CASSQDHQGANGYTF.

The chain employs TRBV2 and TRBJ2-7; 8 nucleotides match TRBD2. CDR1 and CDR2 (germline): SNHLY, FYNNEI. V lost 5 bases and J lost 0; bases outside the gene matches: 3. The CDR3 totals 14 residues. The CDR3 bases are TGTGCCAGCAGTCTTAGCGGGAACTCCTACGAGCAGTACTTC. It codes for CASSLSGNSYEQYF.

V and J are TRBV7-9 and TRBJ2-1; 9 nucleotides align to TRBD2. Per germline, CDR1 SEHNR and CDR2 FQNEAQ (reference sequence). The length of the CDR3 is 15 residues. J lost 3 bases, V lost 5 bases, and 5 bases had no gene match. CDR3 in amino acids: CASSRTSDLYNEQFF. DNA for the CDR3: TGTGCCAGCAGCAGGACTAGCGACCTCTACAATGAGCAGTTCTTC.

The rearrangement joins TRBV7-6 to TRBJ2-1, with 11 bases that match TRBD2. The V gene end was trimmed by 4 bases and the J gene end by 0 bases; junction bases not matched to a gene: 2. The germline CDR1 and CDR2 sequences are SGHVS and FNYEAQ. The CDR3 is made up of 16 amino acids. For the CDR3, the DNA is TGTGCCAGCAGCTCACTAGCGGGAGCCTCCTACAATGAGCAGTTCTTC. This translates into CASSSLAGASYNEQFF.

This clonotype occurred once. The CDR3 bases are TGTGCCACCAGTGAGCTGGGCGCGGGAGGGGGTGAGACCCAGTACTTC. Its protein is CATSELGAGGGETQYF. The chain couples TRBV24-1 to TRBJ2-5; 9 nucleotides line up with TRBD2. The V gene end was trimmed by 4 bases and the J gene end by 5 bases; junction bases not matched to a gene: 10. Germline CDR1 KGHDR, CDR2 SFDVKD. There are 16 residues in the CDR3.

CDR3 in amino acids: CASTLDRGYQPQHF. In nucleotides, the CDR3 is TGTGCCAGTACTCTCGACAGGGGGTATCAGCCCCAGCATTTT. J is TRBJ1-5 and V is TRBV19, with 9 bases matching TRBD1. V was clipped by 7 bases and J by 5 bases; unmatched bases: 6. Germline CDR1 and CDR2: LNHDA and SQIVND (reference sequence). This CDR3 spans 14 amino acids.

This clonotype has only a few counts. The chain recombines TRBV5-1 with TRBJ1-1, with TRBD1 as a possible D gene (5 bases). The CDR3 has 14 residues. Trimming stripped 1 base from V and 1 base from J, with 8 bases between. The germline gives CDR1 SGHRS, CDR2 YFSETQ. The CDR3: CASSLHQGNTEAFF. CDR3 nucleotide sequence: TGCGCCAGCAGCTTGCACCAGGGGAACACTGAAGCTTTCTTT.

This sequence joins TRBV6-5 and TRBJ2-7, with D perhaps given as TRBD1 or TRBD2 (5 bases each). Per the germline V gene, CDR1 is MNHEY and CDR2 is SVGAGI. V gave up 0 bases and J gave up 2 bases, with 11 bases separating them. This CDR3 spans 15 amino acids. The CDR3, as DNA: TGTGCCAGCAGTTACTCCGTCGGGGCCCCCTACGAGCAGTACTTC. Amino acids: CASSYSVGAPYEQYF.

The chain joins TRBV27 to TRBJ1-1, with a weak D call TRBD1 (5 bases). The CDR3 totals 14 residues. V lost 6 bases and J 2 bases, leaving 13 bases between the germline ends. CDR1 is MNHEY and CDR2 is SMNVEV in the germline V gene (reference sequence). The CDR3 loop reads CASRKDRGNTEAFF. CDR3 DNA: TGTGCCAGCAGGAAGGATAGGGGAAACACTGAAGCTTTCTTT.

J is TRBJ2-6 and V is TRBV24-1, with 9 nucleotides matching TRBD1. This CDR3 has 17 residues. V was clipped by 7 bases and J by 1 base; unmatched bases: 7. The germline CDR1 and CDR2 sequences are KGHDR and SFDVKD. The chain's CDR3 is CATSAGTGTSGANVLTF. The CDR3, as DNA: TGTGCCACCAGCGCCGGGACAGGGACTTCTGGGGCCAACGTCCTGACTTTC.

The V call is TRBV7-9, the J call TRBJ2-2; D is perhaps TRBD2 (5 bases). The germline V gene has CDR1 SEHNR and CDR2 FQNEAQ (reference sequence). CDR3 length: 16 amino acids. The V end was cut by 1 base, the J end by 6 bases, with 15 bases between. The chain's CDR3 is CASSLVPSNGAGELFF. DNA for the CDR3: TGTGCCAGCAGCTTAGTTCCTAGCAACGGGGCCGGGGAGCTGTTTTTT.

DNA of the CDR3: TGTGCCAGCAGCTTGGTAGGAGTCCTCTACGAGCAGTACTTC. It is translated as CASSLVGVLYEQYF. The chain is built from TRBV5-5 and TRBJ2-7, with no clear D. CDR1 SGHKS and CDR2 YYEKEE come from the germline V gene (reference sequence). The CDR3 is made up of 14 amino acids. V lost 0 bases to trimming and J lost 3 bases, with 10 bases between them.

This chain uses TRBV6-5 with TRBJ2-1, with unresolved D. There are 15 residues in the CDR3. CDR1 MNHEY and CDR2 SVGAGI come from the germline V gene. V was pared by 2 bases and J by 0 bases, with 8 bases between. The DNA for the CDR3 is TGTGCCAGCAGTTACGCTTACAACTCCTACAATGAGCAGTTCTTC. As protein: CASSYAYNSYNEQFF.

This clonotype was observed once. The gene calls are TRBV24-1 and TRBJ2-7, with 10 bases aligning to TRBD2. The CDR3 has 16 amino acids. Germline CDR1 and CDR2: KGHDR and SFDVKD. After removal of 0 bases from V and 1 base from J, the junction contained 2 bases not matched to a gene. Here the CDR3 reads CATSDLPGLASYEQYF. The DNA of the CDR3 is TGTGCCACCAGTGATTTGCCGGGACTAGCGTCCTACGAGCAGTACTTC.

This chain links TRBV28 with TRBJ1-5; 8 nucleotides match TRBD1. V lost 5 bases and J lost 9; bases outside the gene matches: 15. The germline gives CDR1 MDHEN, CDR2 SYDVKM. The CDR3 runs to 16 residues. The CDR3 DNA sequence: TGTGCCAGCAGTCAAGGGTCGGGACAGGCTGTTGGGCCCCAGCATTTT. Translation gives CASSQGSGQAVGPQHF.

V gene TRBV30 combines with J gene TRBJ2-7, with D perhaps TRBD1 (5 bases). Trimming shortened V by 0 bases and J by 0 bases, and 12 bases separated the two germline ends. CDR1 is GTSNPN and CDR2 is SVGIG in the germline V gene (reference sequence). CDR3 length: 15 amino acids. The CDR3 loop reads CAWSVLRTGSYEQYF. DNA for the CDR3: TGTGCCTGGAGTGTATTACGTACAGGCTCCTACGAGCAGTACTTC.

The V and J genes are TRBV4-2 and TRBJ2-2, with D perhaps being TRBD1 or TRBD2 (5 bases each). V was trimmed by 5 bases and J by 0 bases, leaving 13 bases between them. Germline CDR1 and CDR2: LGHNA and YNFKEQ. CDR3 length: 16 amino acids. The CDR3 coding sequence is TGTGCCAGCAGCGGGGGTGAGCGGTCGAACACCGGGGAGCTGTTTTTT. Amino acid sequence: CASSGGERSNTGELFF.

The V and J genes are TRBV6-2 or TRBV6-3 and TRBJ1-5; 10 bases agree with TRBD1. Germline V gene data show CDR1 as MNHEY and CDR2 as SVGEGT. J lost 6 bases, V lost 10 bases, and 9 bases had no gene match. This CDR3 has 14 residues. The CDR3 sequence is CATCDRGLSQPQHF. DNA of the CDR3: TGTGCCACCTGCGACAGGGGGCTCTCTCAGCCCCAGCATTTT.

This clonotype appeared a few times. The chain is built from TRBV7-9 and TRBJ1-2, with 7 bases lining up with TRBD1. The CDR3 contains 15 residues. The germline gives CDR1 SEHNR, CDR2 FQNEAQ (reference sequence). V lost 4 bases, J lost 4 bases, and 9 bases stayed unmatched. This chain's CDR3 is CASSSNAQGPYGYTF. The CDR3 nucleotides are TGTGCCAGCAGCTCCAATGCACAGGGGCCCTATGGCTACACCTTC.

This clonotype was seen more than once but under ten times. J is TRBJ1-5 and V is TRBV12-3 or TRBV12-4, with a weak D call TRBD1 (6 bases). The CDR3 has 13 residues. The V end was cut by 5 bases, the J end by 5 bases, with 10 bases between. The CDR3 spells CASSPGAHQPQHF. The CDR3 DNA reads as TGTGCCAGCAGTCCGGGGGCACATCAGCCCCAGCATTTT.

CDR3 DNA: TGTGCCAGCACCGGGGGGCGTTACAATGAGCAGTTCTTC. It is translated as CASTGGRYNEQFF. The chain is built from TRBV28 and TRBJ2-1, with D possibly matching TRBD2 (7 bases). With 7 bases removed from V and 4 bases from J, the gap between germline ends came to 11 bases. The CDR3 has 13 residues. CDR1 and CDR2 (germline): MDHEN, SYDVKM.